These 16 T cell receptor beta chains share one sample of origin, sequenced in a study of OX40 agonist ivuxolimab in advanced cancers. Libraries were constructed by the immunoSEQ multiplex PCR assay. Entries here come from immuneACCESS through TCRdb and include only in-frame sequences with V and J called. Some clones fail to appear in such tables; in the studies checked, an unresolved V gene covers under half of the shortfall, and the cause of the remainder is unknown. The sample table shows under 95,000 clones, and approximately 81% are seen once. In total, the top ten clones hold about a sixth of the sample. The sample was CD4+ or CD8+ T cells sorted from blood, taken in a trial of the OX40 agonist ivuxolimab. These receptors were taken from an adult with an advanced solid tumor such as melanoma, head and neck, liver or kidney cancer.

This clone was recorded at least ten times. The V and J genes are TRBV27 and TRBJ2-7, with 7 bases lining up with TRBD2. There are 16 residues in the CDR3. Germline CDR1 is MNHEY and CDR2 is SMNVEV (reference sequence). The V gene end was trimmed by 2 bases and the J gene end by 3 bases; junction bases not matched to a gene: 10. For the CDR3, the DNA is TGTGCCAGCAGTTTAAGGGTTGGGGCGGGAGTCTACGAGCAGTACTTC. This sequence encodes CASSLRVGAGVYEQYF.

J is TRBJ2-7 and V is TRBV19; 10 bases align to TRBD2. Per the germline V gene, CDR1 is LNHDA and CDR2 is SQIVND (reference sequence). The CDR3 is made up of 15 amino acids. The V and J ends lost 4 bases and 5 bases, in that order; junction bases with no gene match: 8. The CDR3 DNA reads TGTGCCAGTAGTAGGCCGACTAGCGGGTCCCACGAGCAGTACTTC. Translated, it gives CASSRPTSGSHEQYF.

The J gene is TRBJ1-2, the V gene TRBV5-1, with a possible D match to TRBD1 (6 bases). CDR1 and CDR2 from the germline V gene are SGHRS and YFSETQ. V was trimmed by 4 bases and J by 2 bases, leaving 15 bases between them. This CDR3 contains 15 residues. The CDR3 protein is CASSAGQSSNYGYTF. CDR3 coding DNA: TGCGCCAGCAGCGCCGGACAGAGCTCCAACTATGGCTACACCTTC.

This clone showed up just once. The chain couples TRBV16 to TRBJ1-6; no clear D gene. CDR1 and CDR2 from the germline V gene are KGHSY and FQNENV. V gave up 0 bases and J gave up 7 bases, with 13 bases separating them. The CDR3 loop spans 16 amino acids. DNA for the CDR3: TGTGCCAGCAGCCAATCGGGCGGGCGGAACAATTCACCCCTCCACTTT. Its translation is CASSQSGGRNNSPLHF.

For this clone: At the DNA level, this CDR3 is encoded by other sequences in the same sample as well. This chain uses TRBV5-1 with TRBJ2-1, with 15 bases lining up with TRBD2. The CDR3 loop spans 17 amino acids. In germline, CDR1 is SGHRS, CDR2 YFSETQ. Losses at the gene ends were 0 bases for V and 4 bases for J; bases not matched to a gene: 2. CDR3 nucleotide sequence: TGCGCCAGCAGCTTGGGGACTAGCGGGAGGGCGTACAATGAGCAGTTCTTC. Amino acids: CASSLGTSGRAYNEQFF.

The chain uses TRBV10-3 and TRBJ2-2; maybe TRBD1 (6 bases). This CDR3 region has 13 residues. The germline V gene has CDR1 ENHRY and CDR2 SYGVKD. V lost 10 bases and J 5 bases, leaving 14 bases between the germline ends. CDR3 bases: TGTGCCAGCAGGAAGGGGGAAACCGGGGAGCTGTTTTTT. It specifies CASRKGETGELFF.

This sequence joins TRBV6-5 and TRBJ2-5; perhaps TRBD1 as D (5 bases). Germline CDR1 is MNHEY and CDR2 is SVGAGI. Trimming stripped 0 bases from V and 1 base from J, with 9 bases between. The CDR3 is 15 amino acids. The CDR3 DNA sequence: TGTGCCAGCAGTTACTCGGGGCGTGCCCAAGAGACCCAGTACTTC. Translated: CASSYSGRAQETQYF.

This rearrangement joins TRBV11-2 to TRBJ1-5, with D unresolved. Germline-derived CDR1 and CDR2 are SGHAT and FQNNGV. With 1 base removed from V and 5 bases from J, the gap between germline ends came to 6 bases. The CDR3 runs 13 residues. The CDR3: CASSLVRDQPQHF. DNA of the CDR3: TGTGCCAGCAGCTTAGTAAGAGATCAGCCCCAGCATTTT.

V and J are TRBV6-1 and TRBJ2-3, with D maybe TRBD1 (5 bases). The CDR3 covers 17 residues. The germline CDR1 and CDR2 sequences are MNHNS and SASEGT. V lost 6 bases and J 6 bases, leaving 25 bases between the germline ends. In DNA, the CDR3 is TGTGCCAGCAGCGAATACGCCTTGGGGCCCCTAAGGGATACGCAGTATTTT. It encodes CASSEYALGPLRDTQYF.

The chain carries TRBV5-4 and TRBJ2-5; D remains ambiguous. The V end lost 0 bases, the J end lost 1 base, and 4 bases lay between the germline ends. CDR1 and CDR2 (germline): SGHNT, YYREEE (reference sequence). This CDR3 is built from 13 residues. CDR3 protein: CASSLVSQETQYF. The DNA of the CDR3 is TGTGCCAGCAGCTTGGTGTCCCAAGAGACCCAGTACTTC.

CDR3 residues: CASSPHRDNEQFF. For the CDR3, the DNA is TGTGCCAGCAGTCCCCATAGAGACAATGAGCAGTTCTTC. The chain is built from TRBV28 and TRBJ2-1; no clear D gene. Germline V gene sequence: CDR1 MDHEN, CDR2 SYDVKM. V gave up 5 bases and J gave up 5 bases, with 10 bases separating them. This CDR3 has 13 residues.

This chain links TRBV28 with TRBJ2-7, with D possibly called TRBD1 or TRBD2 (5 bases each). CDR3 length equals 14 residues. The V and J ends lost 4 bases and 6 bases respectively, with 16 bases between them. CDR1 is MDHEN and CDR2 is SYDVKM in the germline V gene. This CDR3 is CASSSGTPVSEQYF. As DNA, the CDR3 is TGTGCCAGCAGTTCCGGGACCCCTGTTAGCGAGCAGTACTTC.

V gene TRBV6-7 combines with J gene TRBJ2-1, with D possibly being TRBD2 (6 bases). TRBV6-7 is known as an ORF, though its function is uncertain. Trimming took off 0 bases at V and 4 bases at J, with 19 bases between the two ends. The CDR3 has 18 amino acids. DNA of the CDR3: TGTGCCAGCAGTTACTCGCTTAAGGGCAGGACTATATACAATGAGCAGTTCTTC. It is translated as CASSYSLKGRTIYNEQFF.

This rearrangement joins TRBV7-9 to TRBJ1-4, with D perhaps TRBD1 (5 bases). Germline-derived CDR1 and CDR2 are SEHNR and FQNEAQ (reference sequence). This CDR3 has 14 residues. V was trimmed by 0 bases and J by 14 bases, leaving 16 bases between them. Here the CDR3 reads CASSLASLGQGLFF. CDR3 nucleotide sequence: TGTGCCAGCAGCTTAGCCTCCCTGGGGCAGGGTCTGTTTTTT.

V usage is TRBV4-1 and J usage is TRBJ2-6; TRBD1 aligns across 9 bases. The germline V gene encodes CDR1 MGHRA and CDR2 YSYEKL. The V and J ends lost 5 bases and 1 base, in that order; junction bases with no gene match: 12. The CDR3 runs to 19 residues. Here the CDR3 DNA reads TGCGCCAGCAGCTCTACCCCCGGGACAGGGAGGTCTGGGGCCAACGTCCTGACTTTC. This translates into CASSSTPGTGRSGANVLTF.

The CDR3 bases are TGTGCCAGCAGCCTCCAGGCCCAGTCCGACATTCAGTACTTC. As protein: CASSLQAQSDIQYF. This chain links TRBV7-2 with TRBJ2-4; D gene unclear. Trimming took 5 bases from V and 8 from J, leaving 16 bases between them. CDR1 and CDR2 from the germline V gene are SGHTA and FQGNSA. CDR3 length: 14 residues.